This T cell receptor beta chain was identified during a study of CD8 T cells in Susac syndrome. The V gene lost 3 bases and the J gene lost 7 bases, with 19 bases spanning the gap. Germline lookup yields CDR1 SGHRS and CDR2 YFSETQ. The CDR3 has 16 residues. An amount of RNA that ranged from roughly 0.5 to 1 ug was reverse transcribed with random hexamers. Across 54 Vbeta and 13 Jbeta, TCR beta CDR3 was amplified with immunoSEQ multiplex PCR. MiXCR, applied by TCRdb to the immunoSEQ multiplex PCR reads, yields one record per CDR3 protein. Among approximately 190,000 distinct CDR3 sequences listed, approximately 93% were seen once. CD8+ and CD4+ blood T cells underwent TCR beta sequencing. Controls matched for age and sex were healthy donors. TEMRA cells were FACS-enriched, with CD8+ and CD4+ T cells isolated negatively.

This chain links TRBV5-1 with TRBJ2-2; the D gene is possibly TRBD1 (5 bases). The sequence derives from a human donor in good health. Sequencing was carried out using CD4+ T cells from PBMCs. This chain's CDR3 is CASSSHSGRAGGELFF. The CDR3 DNA is TGCGCCAGCAGCTCTCATTCGGGCAGGGCAGGCGGGGAGCTGTTTTTT.